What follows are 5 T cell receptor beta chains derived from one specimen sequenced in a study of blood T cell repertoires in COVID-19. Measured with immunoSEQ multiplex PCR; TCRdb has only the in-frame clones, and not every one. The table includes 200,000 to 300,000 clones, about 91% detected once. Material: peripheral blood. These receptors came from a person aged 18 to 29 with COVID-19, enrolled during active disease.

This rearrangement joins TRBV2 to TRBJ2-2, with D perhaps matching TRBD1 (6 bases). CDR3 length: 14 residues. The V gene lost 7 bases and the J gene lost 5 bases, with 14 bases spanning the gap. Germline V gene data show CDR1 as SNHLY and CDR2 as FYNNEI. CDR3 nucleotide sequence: TGTGCCAGCAATCTGGGGGCAGGAACCGGGGAGCTGTTTTTT. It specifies CASNLGAGTGELFF.

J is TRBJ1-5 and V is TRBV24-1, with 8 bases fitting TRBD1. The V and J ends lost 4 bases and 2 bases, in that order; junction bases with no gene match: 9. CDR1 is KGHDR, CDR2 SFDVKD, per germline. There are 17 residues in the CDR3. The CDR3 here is CATSDKQGAEGNQPQHF. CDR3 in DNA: TGTGCCACCAGTGACAAGCAGGGGGCGGAAGGCAATCAGCCCCAGCATTTT.

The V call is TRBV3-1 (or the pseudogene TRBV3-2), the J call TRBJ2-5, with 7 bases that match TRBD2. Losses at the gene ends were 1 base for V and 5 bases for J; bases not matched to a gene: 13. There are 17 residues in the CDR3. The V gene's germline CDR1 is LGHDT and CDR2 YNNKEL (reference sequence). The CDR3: CASSQGGTTSWWETQYF. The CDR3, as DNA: TGTGCCAGCAGCCAAGGAGGGACTACAAGCTGGTGGGAGACCCAGTACTTC.

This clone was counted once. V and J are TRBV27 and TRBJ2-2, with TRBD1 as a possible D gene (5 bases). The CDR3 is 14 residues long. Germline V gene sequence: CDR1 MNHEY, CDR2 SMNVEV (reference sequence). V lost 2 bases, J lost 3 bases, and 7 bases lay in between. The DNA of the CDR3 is TGTGCCAGCAGTTTAAGGACACACACCGGGGAGCTGTTTTTT. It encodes CASSLRTHTGELFF.

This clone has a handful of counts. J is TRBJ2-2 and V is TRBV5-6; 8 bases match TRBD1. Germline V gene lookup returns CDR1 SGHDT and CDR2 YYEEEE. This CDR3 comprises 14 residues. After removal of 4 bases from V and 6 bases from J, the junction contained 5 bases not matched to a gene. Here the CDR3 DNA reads TGTGCCAGCAGCGTGGGACAGGCCCCCGGGGAGCTGTTTTTT. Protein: CASSVGQAPGELFF.